The source of this T cell receptor beta chain is a study of T cell changes during pregnancy in multiple sclerosis. The repertoire was sequenced with immunoSEQ multiplex PCR; TCRdb's copy has only in-frame clones and lacks some. The table has around 24,000 clones, approximately 86% seen once. This TCR was sampled from a female donor in good health, enrolled as a control in a pregnancy study. Specimen: CD4+ T cells from peripheral blood mononuclear cells, collected in the second trimester of pregnancy.

CDR3 region: CASSYDSYEQYF. CDR3 coding DNA: TGTGCCAGTAGTTACGACAGCTACGAGCAGTACTTC. V gene TRBV19 combines with J gene TRBJ2-7; tentative D call: TRBD1 (5 bases). Trimming stripped 5 bases from V and 3 bases from J, with 8 bases between. Germline lookup yields CDR1 LNHDA and CDR2 SQIVND (reference sequence). This CDR3 has 12 residues.